This T cell receptor beta chain was recorded in a study of blood T cell repertoires in COVID-19. On the study more broadly: Samples taken during acute and convalescent COVID-19 were collected in the United States, Italy and Spain. PBMCs, B-cell-depleted T cells, or T cells provided the cDNA or gDNA that made up the material.

Germline CDR1 reads MNHEY; CDR2 reads SVGAGI. Trimming pared 0 bases from V and 10 bases from J, leaving 15 bases between. This CDR3 is built from 14 residues. Sequenced by immunoSEQ multiplex PCR; TCRdb stores in-frame clones only, minus some. Here the sample spans hundreds of thousands of clones, around 81% being singletons. This TCR derives from a woman aged 80 or over with COVID-19, enrolled during active disease. The chain is built from TRBV6-5 and TRBJ1-1; no clear D gene. The sample comprised peripheral blood. CDR3 region: CASSYSLRQVGAFF. As DNA, the CDR3 is TGTGCCAGCAGTTACTCGCTACGGCAGGTGGGAGCTTTCTTT.